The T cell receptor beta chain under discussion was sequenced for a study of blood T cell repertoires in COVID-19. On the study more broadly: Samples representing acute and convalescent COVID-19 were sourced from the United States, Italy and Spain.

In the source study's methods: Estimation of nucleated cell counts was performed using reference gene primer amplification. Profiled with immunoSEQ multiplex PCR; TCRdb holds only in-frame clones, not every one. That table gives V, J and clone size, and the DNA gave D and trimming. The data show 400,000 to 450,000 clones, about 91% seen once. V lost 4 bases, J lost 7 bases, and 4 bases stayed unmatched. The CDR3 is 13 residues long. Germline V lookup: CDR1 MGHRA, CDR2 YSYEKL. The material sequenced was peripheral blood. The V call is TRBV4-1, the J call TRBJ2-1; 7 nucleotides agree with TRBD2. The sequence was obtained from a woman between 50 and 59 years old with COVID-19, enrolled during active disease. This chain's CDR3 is CASSRGGMNEQFF. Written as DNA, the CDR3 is TGCGCCAGCAGCCGGGGGGGTATGAATGAGCAGTTCTTC.